This T cell receptor (beta chain) was captured by sequencing in a study of T cells in Graves' hyperthyroidism and ophthalmopathy. Study-level findings and limits: Ophthalmopathy was identified by the model a median about 6 months ahead of onset.

Details on this clonotype: Its antigen is unknown. The final CDR3 position lacks the conserved phenylalanine or tryptophan, pointing to a likely read error. The limits of the CDR3 on the DNA are not certain, so only TCRdb's listed CDR3 is given.

Uncontrolled infection, other autoimmune disease, pregnancy or lactation led to exclusion. The diagnostic basis comprised clinical symptoms, serum thyroxine and TRAb, thyroid ultrasound and orbital computed tomography. TCR beta CDR3 region amplification was performed from RNA transcripts. Primed by the HTBI set, a first-round RT-PCR was run on the TCR CDR3. MiXCR, run by TCRdb on the multiplex PCR reads, gives a single entry per CDR3 protein. This sample has over 650,000 distinct CDR3 sequences, with 40% to 55% found just once. The sample was peripheral blood or thyroid tissue (not recorded which). The TCR sequence derives from an adult man with Graves' disease, either hyperthyroidism or ophthalmopathy (not recorded which).

This chain's CDR3 is CASSLTGT. The chain is built from TRBV6-5 and TRBJ2-7; no check of the table's D call, TRBD1, against the DNA was made. Ends included, the CDR3 has 8 residues. CDR1 is MNHEY and CDR2 is SVGAGI in the germline V gene.